Many counts were recorded for the clone carrying this T cell receptor (beta chain). Its target is not known. This record comes from a study of CD8 T cells in ankylosing spondylitis. Overall study results and limits: Before this, some motif variants had been reported in reactive arthritis synovial fluid and blood. Reported data indicate significant enrichment of disease-linked clones within matched ankylosing spondylitis synovial fluid.

One entry per CDR3 protein results from TCRdb running MiXCR on the 5' RACE reads. Counted here are some 130,000 distinct CDR3 sequences, about 6.7% occurring once; the ten biggest clones make up roughly 12%. CDR3 length equals 14 residues. Per germline, CDR1 KGHSH and CDR2 LQKENI. The V end lost 1 base, the J end lost 8 bases, and 12 bases lay between the germline ends. The chain uses TRBV18 and TRBJ1-5; D is ambiguous. This TCR derives from a female donor with ankylosing spondylitis or in good health (not recorded which). The sample comprised blood, either unsorted or a sorted T cell fraction (not recorded which). The CDR3 coding sequence is TGTGCCAGCTCACCACTTGCAGCGGGTGAGCCCCAGCATTTT. It translates to CASSPLAAGEPQHF.